This T cell receptor (beta chain) was identified in a study of T-cell reconstitution after alpha-beta-depleted transplantation in children. Preparing the TCRbeta library involved the use of unique molecular identifiers. TCRdb called the PCR reads again in MiXCR, with one record for every CDR3 protein. The sample has about 640,000 distinct CDR3 sequences, approximately 15% seen once. CDR3 size: 12 residues. CDR1 and CDR2 (germline): SQVTM, ANQGSEA. V dropped 4 bases and J dropped 6 bases, with 12 bases sitting between them. This clonotype was observed at least ten times. This sequence was found in a human donor who donated a stem cell graft to a child with acute myeloid leukemia. This sequence joins TRBV29-1 and TRBJ1-2; D is perhaps TRBD1 (5 bases). The starting material was PBMCs from the stem cell graft donor, obtained from the stem cell graft. Written as DNA, the CDR3 is TGCAGCGTTGGAGCTCAGGGTGATGGCTACACCTTC. This encodes CSVGAQGDGYTF.